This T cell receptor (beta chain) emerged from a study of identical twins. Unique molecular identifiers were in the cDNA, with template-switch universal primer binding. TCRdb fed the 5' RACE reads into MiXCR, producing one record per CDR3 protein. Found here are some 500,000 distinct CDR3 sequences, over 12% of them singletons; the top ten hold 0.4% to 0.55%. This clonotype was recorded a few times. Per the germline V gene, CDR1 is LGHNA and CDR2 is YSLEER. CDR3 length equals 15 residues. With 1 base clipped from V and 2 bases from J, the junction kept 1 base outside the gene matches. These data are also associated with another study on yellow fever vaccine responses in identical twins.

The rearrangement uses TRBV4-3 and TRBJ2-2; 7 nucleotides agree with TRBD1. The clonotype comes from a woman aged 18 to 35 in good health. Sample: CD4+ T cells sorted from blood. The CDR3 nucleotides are TGCGCCAGCAGCCAAGGGGACAGAAACACCGGGGAGCTGTTTTTT. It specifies CASSQGDRNTGELFF.